This section outlines one T cell receptor (beta chain) sequence together with its context. This clone has ten or more counts. Its target antigen remains unknown. No base qualities exist here, and no much larger clone lies one base off it. CDR1 and CDR2 are drawn from the germline V gene: SGHTS, YDEGEE. The CDR3 holds 15 amino acids from the cysteine to the phenylalanine. The CDR3 DNA has 45 bases and is translated from base 1. V loses 2 bases, J loses 0 bases, and the germline ends lie 6 bases apart. These data come from a study of beta chain features in type 1 diabetes (dated by TCRdb to the late 2010s). Context from the whole study: Patients and healthy donors did not differ in mean age, gender distribution, total cell number or subset yield. A total of some 100,000,000 sorted cells were examined across all samples, and the number of cells per subset was strongly correlated with RNA yield. Regulatory and stem cell-like memory subsets were isolated from only 8 patients and about 8 healthy donors, whereas naive and central memory subsets came from all 30 or so donors. In the study, TCRB repertoires of sorted circulating CD4+ T cell subsets from recently diagnosed type 1 diabetes patients were compared with those of matched healthy donors.

The entire isolated RNA was reverse transcribed using the High Capacity cDNA Reverse Transcription Kit, and thus expressed TCRB transcripts were sequenced. Deep immunoSEQ sequencing was applied to naive, central memory and regulatory T cell samples, giving an average of roughly 3.5 million total reads per sample. After sorted cells were lysed in RLT buffer, RNA was extracted with DNase-treated RNeasy Micro or Mini kits, with the choice depending on cell number. Each cell subset was processed on its own to prevent cross-contamination, while patient and healthy donor samples were processed together. The immunoSEQ multiplex PCR was used to amplify TCRB sequences from cDNA, generating 87-bp fragments that spanned the CDR3 region. The amplicons were sequenced using the Illumina HiSeq platform. In the authors' own workflow: Synthetic template baselines were used to correct PCR bias computationally, reads within Hamming distance 2 were collapsed together, and singletons that could not be merged were discarded. Reads were aligned to IMGT to assign V, D and J genes, CDR3 length, and insertions or deletions at six rearrangement sites. Clonotype counts were normalized to sorted cell number within each subset before computing true diversity and Gini coefficients with the tcR R package. The overlap coefficient, calculated on TCRB nucleotide sequences, was used to quantify repertoire sharing. The table comes from immuneACCESS by way of TCRdb, which keeps in-frame sequences with V and J called. Part of the clones is missing from these tables; in studies checked, under half for an unresolved V gene and the rest for unknown reasons. V, J and clone size are those of that table, while D and trimming were read from the DNA. Here the sample has 300,000 to 350,000 clones; approximately 10% occur a single time. The ten largest clones capture over 0.95% of the sample.

The paper as a whole reports these results and caveats: Only small numbers of individuals were included in the HLA sub-analyses, which left unresolved whether HLA type had any influence on TCRB rearrangement. Naive, central memory and regulatory TCRB repertoires appeared more similar among patients than among healthy donors. Type 1 diabetes patients showed a moderate but significant shortening of TCRB CDR3 length in all four CD4+ subsets. At VDJ recombination sites, patients with type 1 diabetes made fewer insertions and deleted more nucleotides, a pattern implying thymic rearrangement abnormalities. Shorter templates might be favored by PCR, yet because patient and control samples were amplified and corrected together, any such skew would affect both groups equally. Because cDNA rather than genomic DNA was sequenced, highly expressing activated cells could have been over-represented, although no difference in activation and CD3 levels was found between groups.

Each donor gave one peripheral blood draw, around 0.12 L on average, collected into heparinised tubes. Using a panel that included CD45RO, CCR7, CD25, CD127, CD95 and CD27, naive, central memory, regulatory and stem cell-like memory CD4+ T cells were sorted on a BD FACSAria II. A purity above 98% was achieved for all sorted populations. PBMCs were isolated right away by Lymphoprep density gradient centrifugation and were stained directly, without culture. Samples were stained and sorted in pairs, with one healthy donor and one patient per experiment, so that batch effects were minimized. This receptor was identified in a man under 40 with type 1 diabetes. The specimen sequenced was central memory CD4+ T cells from blood. Rearrangement joined TRBV5-8 to TRBJ2-6, with the identity of the D gene unclear. The nucleotide sequence reads TGTGCCAGCAGCTTCTGGGCCTCTGGGGCCAACGTCCTGACTTTC. The resulting protein is CASSFWASGANVLTF.